This T cell receptor beta chain was recovered during a study of T cells after yellow fever vaccination. V lost 3 bases, J lost 3 bases, and 5 bases stayed unmatched. This CDR3 region has 14 residues. Template switching by 5'RACE produced TCR cDNA, adding a universal primer site and UMIs. One entry per CDR3 protein, called by TCRdb with MiXCR from the 5' RACE reads. The sample holds 150,000 to 200,000 distinct CDR3 sequences; 9.5% to 11% are singletons and the top ten take 36%. In regard to this clonotype: Antigen specificity is unknown.

Study-wide results and limits: Weaker, the secondary response had a peak occurring faster, on day 5 versus 15. Detected again after the booster were most primary-vaccination clones, at almost 97% CD4 and 80% to 90% CD8.

This receptor was taken from a young man who received the YFV17D yellow fever vaccine. The V call is TRBV12-3 or TRBV12-4, the J call TRBJ2-7; 7 nucleotides match TRBD2. The source material was CD8+ T cells sorted from PBMCs, sampled 15 days after the yellow fever booster vaccination. CDR3 in amino acids: CASSFAGVDYEQYF. CDR3 coding DNA: TGTGCCAGCAGTTTCGCGGGGGTGGACTACGAGCAGTACTTC.